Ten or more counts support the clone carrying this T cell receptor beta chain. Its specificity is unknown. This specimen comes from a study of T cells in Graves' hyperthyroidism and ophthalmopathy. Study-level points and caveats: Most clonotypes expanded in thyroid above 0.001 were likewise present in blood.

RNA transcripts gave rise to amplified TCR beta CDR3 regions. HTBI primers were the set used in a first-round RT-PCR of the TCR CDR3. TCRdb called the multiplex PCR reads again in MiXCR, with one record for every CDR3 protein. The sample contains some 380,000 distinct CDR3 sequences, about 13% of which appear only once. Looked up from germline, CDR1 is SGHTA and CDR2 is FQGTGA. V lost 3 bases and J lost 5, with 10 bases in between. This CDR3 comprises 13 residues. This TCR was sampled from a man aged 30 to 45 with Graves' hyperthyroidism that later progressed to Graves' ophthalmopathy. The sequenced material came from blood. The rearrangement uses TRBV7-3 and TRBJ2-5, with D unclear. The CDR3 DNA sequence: TGTGCCAGCAGCTTGGGTAGTCGGGAGACCCAGTACTTC. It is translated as CASSLGSRETQYF.